This record concerns one TCR beta chain sequence. These data originate in a study of shared T cell receptors in the human thymus. Sequencing was performed with immunoSEQ multiplex PCR; in TCRdb, only in-frame clones are kept and a portion is missing. Of 630,000 or so clones in the sample, around 87% were seen once. The CDR3 length is 16 residues. V trimming: 5 bases; J trimming: 5 bases; junction bases outside the gene matches: 7. Germline V CDR1 and CDR2: LGHNA, YSLEER. These data also featured in a second study, about human thymus T cells. From that paper: It was from resections taken during corrective heart surgery that the thymus tissue came.

V and J are TRBV4-3 and TRBJ1-4; 11 bases map to TRBD1. Sequencing input: thymocytes. This clonotype was obtained from a boy younger than two with a congenital heart defect. The CDR3 sequence is CASSTNRTGGNEKLFF. For the CDR3, the DNA is TGCGCCAGCAGCACAAATCGGACAGGGGGCAATGAAAAACTGTTTTTT.